This TCR beta chain comes out of a study of control samples from healthy donors and cancer patients. As to this clone: Other DNA sequences in this specimen translate into the identical CDR3.

Trimming shortened V by 4 bases and J by 1 base, and 10 bases separated the two germline ends. Germline loops: CDR1 MDHEN, CDR2 SYDVKM. The CDR3 consists of 15 residues. Libraries were prepared by immunoSEQ multiplex PCR; TCRdb keeps only in-frame clonotypes and omits some of them. This sample yields 200,000 to 250,000 clones, of which just under 95% are seen a single time; 1.5% belongs to the top ten. The sequence was collected from a man in his forties or fifties in good health. Sequenced: blood. V usage is TRBV28 and J usage is TRBJ2-2; possibly TRBD1 or TRBD2 for D (6 bases each). Here the CDR3 DNA reads TGTGCCAGCAGTTCCGGGGGCAAGAACACCGGGGAGCTGTTTTTT. Translating gives CASSSGGKNTGELFF.